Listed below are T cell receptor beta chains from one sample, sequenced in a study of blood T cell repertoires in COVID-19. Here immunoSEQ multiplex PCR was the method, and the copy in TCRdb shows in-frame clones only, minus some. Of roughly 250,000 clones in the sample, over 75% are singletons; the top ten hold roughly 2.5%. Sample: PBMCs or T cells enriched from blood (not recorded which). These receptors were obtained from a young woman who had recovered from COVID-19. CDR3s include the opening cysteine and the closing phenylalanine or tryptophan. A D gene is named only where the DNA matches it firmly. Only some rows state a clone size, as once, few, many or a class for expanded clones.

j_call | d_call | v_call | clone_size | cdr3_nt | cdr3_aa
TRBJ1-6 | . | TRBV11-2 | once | TGTGCCAGCACCTCGAGGAGGGACGACGCTAATTCACCCCTCCACTTT | CASTSRRDDANSPLHF
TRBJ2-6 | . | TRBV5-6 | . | TGTGCCAGCAGCTTGGCAGGAAGCTCTGGGGCCAACGTCCTGACTTTC | CASSLAGSSGANVLTF
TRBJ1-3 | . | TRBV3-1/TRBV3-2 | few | TGTGCCAGCAGCCATATTCTCTCTGGAAACACCATATATTTT | CASSHILSGNTIYF
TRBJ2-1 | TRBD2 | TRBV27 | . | TGTGCCAGCAGTTGGGCCACTAGCGGGGGGGGTAATGGTGAGCAGTTCTTC | CASSWATSGGGNGEQFF
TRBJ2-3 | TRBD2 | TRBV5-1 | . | TGCGCCAGCAGCTTGAGGGGTAGCGGGGCCATCACAGATACGCAGTATTTT | CASSLRGSGAITDTQYF
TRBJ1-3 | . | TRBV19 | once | TGTGCCAGTCGTTTCGGAAACACCATATATTTT | CASRFGNTIYF
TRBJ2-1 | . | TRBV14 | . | TGTGCCAGCAGCCAAGAAAGAACTAGCTGGGATGAGCAGTTCTTC | CASSQERTSWDEQFF
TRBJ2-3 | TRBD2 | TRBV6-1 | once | TGTGCCAGCAGTGAAGGGACTAGCGGCACAGATACGCAGTATTTT | CASSEGTSGTDTQYF
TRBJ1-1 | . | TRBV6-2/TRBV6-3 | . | TGTGCCAGCAGTTACGTGGGGGGTGCTGAAGCTTTCTTT | CASSYVGGAEAFF
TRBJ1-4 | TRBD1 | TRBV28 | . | TGTGCCAGCACGGCACGGACAGGTAGTGCAACTAATGAAAAACTGTTTTTT | CASTARTGSATNEKLFF
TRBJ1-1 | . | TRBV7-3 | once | TGTGCCAGCAGCTTAGCGCCAGGGGCCACTGAAGCTTTCTTT | CASSLAPGATEAFF
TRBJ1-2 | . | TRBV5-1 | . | TGCGCCAGCAGCTTGGGCGGACGGGAAGCCTATGGCTACACCTTC | CASSLGGREAYGYTF
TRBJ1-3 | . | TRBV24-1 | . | TGTGCCACCAGTGCCCTTGACTGGCACTCTGGAAACACCATATATTTT | CATSALDWHSGNTIYF
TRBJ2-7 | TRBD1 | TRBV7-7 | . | TGTGCTAGCAGCCCATACCCTTCCACACCAACAGGGGTCCACGAGCAGTACTTC | CASSPYPSTPTGVHEQYF
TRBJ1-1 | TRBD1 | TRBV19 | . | TGTGCCAGTAGTTCGGACAGGGCGCCTGAAGCTTTCTTT | CASSSDRAPEAFF
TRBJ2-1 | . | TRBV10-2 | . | TGCGCCAGCTCCTGGGGGCGACGCTCCTACAATGAGCAGTTCTTC | CASSWGRRSYNEQFF
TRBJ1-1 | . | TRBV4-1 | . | TGCGCCAGCAGCCAAATGGTCCGGGACACCGAAGCTTTCTTT | CASSQMVRDTEAFF
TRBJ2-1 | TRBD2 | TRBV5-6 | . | TGTGCCAGCAGCTTGTACGTTATGGGACTAGCGGACAATGAGCAGTTCTTC | CASSLYVMGLADNEQFF
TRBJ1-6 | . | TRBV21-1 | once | TGTGCCAGCAAGGTTTCTAGTTCACCCCTCCACTTT | CASKVSSSPLHF
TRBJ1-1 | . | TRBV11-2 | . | TGTGCCAGCAGCTTAGGGGCAGGGCAGGCCACTGAAGCTTTCTTT | CASSLGAGQATEAFF
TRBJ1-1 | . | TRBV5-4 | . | TGTGCCAGCAGCTTGGACAGGGCGAACACTGAAGCTTTCTTT | CASSLDRANTEAFF
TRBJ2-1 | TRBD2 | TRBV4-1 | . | TGCGCCAGCAGCCAAGAGCCGCCACTAGCGGCTTACAATGAGCAGTTCTTC | CASSQEPPLAAYNEQFF